The clone carrying this TCR beta chain was seen just once. The data originate from a study of blood T cell repertoires in COVID-19. Across the study: Sample material is recorded as cDNA or gDNA derived from T cells, B-cell-depleted T cells, or PBMCs.

V shed 6 bases and J 7 bases; nucleotides not matched to a gene: 9. There are 13 residues in the CDR3. Germline V lookup: CDR1 MNHEY, CDR2 SVGAGI. Using immunoSEQ multiplex PCR, the repertoire was profiled, and TCRdb retains in-frame clones only, with some absent. The table has some 330,000 clones, around 90% seen once. Sequencing used PBMCs or T cells enriched from blood (not recorded which). The chain employs TRBV6-5 and TRBJ2-7; the match to TRBD1 covers 7 bases. The source of this sequence is a man younger than 45 who had recovered from COVID-19. The CDR3, as DNA: TGTGCCAGCAGGGGGGACAGTGGACTGGAGCAGTACTTC. Amino acid sequence: CASRGDSGLEQYF.